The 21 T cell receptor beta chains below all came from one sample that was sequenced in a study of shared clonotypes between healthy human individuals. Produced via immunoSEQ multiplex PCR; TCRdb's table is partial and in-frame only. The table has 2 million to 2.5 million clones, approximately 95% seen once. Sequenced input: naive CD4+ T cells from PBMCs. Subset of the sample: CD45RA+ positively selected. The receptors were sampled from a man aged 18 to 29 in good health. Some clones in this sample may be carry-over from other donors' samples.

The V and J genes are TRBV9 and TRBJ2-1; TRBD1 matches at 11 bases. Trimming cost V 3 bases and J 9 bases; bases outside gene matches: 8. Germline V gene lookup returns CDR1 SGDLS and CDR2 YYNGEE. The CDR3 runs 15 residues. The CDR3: CASSGGQGAVGEQFF. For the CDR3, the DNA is TGTGCCAGCAGCGGAGGACAGGGGGCGGTAGGTGAGCAGTTCTTC. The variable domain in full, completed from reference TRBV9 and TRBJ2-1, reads DSGVTQTPKHLITATGQRVTLRCSPRSGDLSVYWYQQSLDQGLQFLIQYYNGEERAKGNILERFSAQQFPDLHSELNLSSLELGDSALYFCASSGGQGAVGEQFFGPGTRLTVL.

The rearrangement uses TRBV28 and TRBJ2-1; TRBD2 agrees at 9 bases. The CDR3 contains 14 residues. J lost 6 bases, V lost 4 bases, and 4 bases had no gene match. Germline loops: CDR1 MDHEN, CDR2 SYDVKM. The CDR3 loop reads CASSWGLAVNEQFF. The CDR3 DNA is TGTGCCAGCAGTTGGGGACTAGCCGTCAATGAGCAGTTCTTC.

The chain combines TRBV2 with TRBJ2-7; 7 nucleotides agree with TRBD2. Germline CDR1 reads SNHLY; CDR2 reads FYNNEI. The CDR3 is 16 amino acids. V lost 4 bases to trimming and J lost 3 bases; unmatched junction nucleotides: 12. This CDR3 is CASSAPGGRGLYEQYF. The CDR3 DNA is TGTGCCAGCAGTGCCCCCGGGGGGAGGGGCCTCTACGAGCAGTACTTC.

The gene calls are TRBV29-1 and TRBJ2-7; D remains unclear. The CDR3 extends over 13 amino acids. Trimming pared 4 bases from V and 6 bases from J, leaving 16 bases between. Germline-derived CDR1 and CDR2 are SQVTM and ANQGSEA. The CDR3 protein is CSVVSLSTREQYF. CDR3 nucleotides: TGCAGCGTTGTTAGCCTCTCTACCCGCGAGCAGTACTTC.

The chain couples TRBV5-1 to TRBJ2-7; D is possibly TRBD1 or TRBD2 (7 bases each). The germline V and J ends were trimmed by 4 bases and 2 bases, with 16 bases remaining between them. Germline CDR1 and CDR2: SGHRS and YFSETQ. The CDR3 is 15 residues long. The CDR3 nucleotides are TGCGCCAGCAGCGGGGAGGGACAGACTACCTACGAGCAGTACTTC. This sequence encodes CASSGEGQTTYEQYF.

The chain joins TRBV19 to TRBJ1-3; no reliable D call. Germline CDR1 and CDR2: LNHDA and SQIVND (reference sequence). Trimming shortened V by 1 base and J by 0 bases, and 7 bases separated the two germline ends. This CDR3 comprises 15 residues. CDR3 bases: TGTGCCAGTAGTATAGGGAAAAGCTCTGGAAACACCATATATTTT. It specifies CASSIGKSSGNTIYF.

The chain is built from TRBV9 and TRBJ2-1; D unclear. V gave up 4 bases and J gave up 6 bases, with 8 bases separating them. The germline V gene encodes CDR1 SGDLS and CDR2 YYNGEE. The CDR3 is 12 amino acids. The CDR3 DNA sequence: TGTGCCAGCAGCATCAATTCCAATGAGCAGTTCTTC. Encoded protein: CASSINSNEQFF.

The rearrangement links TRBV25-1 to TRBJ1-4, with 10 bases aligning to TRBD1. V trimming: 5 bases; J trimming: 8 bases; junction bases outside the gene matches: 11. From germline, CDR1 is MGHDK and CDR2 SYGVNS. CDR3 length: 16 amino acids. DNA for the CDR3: TGTGCCAGCAGTCGACGTCCGGGACAGGGGCGCGAAAAACTGTTTTTT. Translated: CASSRRPGQGREKLFF.

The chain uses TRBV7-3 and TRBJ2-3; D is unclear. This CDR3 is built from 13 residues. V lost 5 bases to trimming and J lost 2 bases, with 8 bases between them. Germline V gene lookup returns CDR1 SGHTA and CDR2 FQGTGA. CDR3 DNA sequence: TGTGCCAGCAGCCCCCGTAACACAGATACGCAGTATTTT. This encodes CASSPRNTDTQYF. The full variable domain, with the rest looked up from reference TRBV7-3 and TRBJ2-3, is GAGVSQTPSNKVTEKGKYVELRCDPISGHTALYWYRQSLGQGPEFLIYFQGTGAADDSGLPNDRFFAVRPEGSVSTLKIQRTERGDSAVYLCASSPRNTDTQYFGPGTRLTVL.

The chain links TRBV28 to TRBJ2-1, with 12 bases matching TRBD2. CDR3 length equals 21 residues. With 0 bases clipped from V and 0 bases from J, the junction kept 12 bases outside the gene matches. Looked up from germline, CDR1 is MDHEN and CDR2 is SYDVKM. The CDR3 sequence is CASSLWLDGTSGRPSYNEQFF. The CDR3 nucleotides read TGTGCCAGCAGTTTATGGCTCGATGGGACTAGCGGGCGACCCTCCTACAATGAGCAGTTCTTC.

The CDR3 protein is CASSPRTGGWDTQYF. CDR3 nucleotide sequence: TGTGCCAGCAGTCCCCGGACAGGGGGCTGGGATACGCAGTATTTT. The chain uses TRBV6-5 and TRBJ2-3; 11 bases are a match to TRBD1. V trimming: 5 bases; J trimming: 6 bases; junction bases outside the gene matches: 7. Looked up from germline, CDR1 is MNHEY and CDR2 is SVGAGI. The length of the CDR3 is 15 residues.

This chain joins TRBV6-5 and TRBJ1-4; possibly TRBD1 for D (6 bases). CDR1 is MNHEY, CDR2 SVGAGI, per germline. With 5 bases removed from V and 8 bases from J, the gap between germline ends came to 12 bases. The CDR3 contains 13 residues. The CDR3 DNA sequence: TGTGCCAGCAGTAGGTGGGGGCGAGAAAAACTGTTTTTT. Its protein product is CASSRWGREKLFF.

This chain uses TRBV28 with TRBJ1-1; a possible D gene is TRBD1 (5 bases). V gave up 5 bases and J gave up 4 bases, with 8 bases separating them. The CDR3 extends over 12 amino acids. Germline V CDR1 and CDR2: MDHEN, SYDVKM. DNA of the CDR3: TGTGCCAGCAGTGCCGGGGGCACTGAAGCTTTCTTT. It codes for CASSAGGTEAFF.

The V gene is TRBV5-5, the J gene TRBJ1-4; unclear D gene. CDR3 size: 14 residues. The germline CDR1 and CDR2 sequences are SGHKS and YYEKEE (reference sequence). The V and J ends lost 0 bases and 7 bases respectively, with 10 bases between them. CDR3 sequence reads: CASSLGGGGEKLFF. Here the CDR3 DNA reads TGTGCCAGCAGCTTGGGGGGAGGCGGTGAAAAACTGTTTTTT. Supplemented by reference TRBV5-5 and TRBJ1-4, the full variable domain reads DAGVTQSPTHLIKTRGQQVTLRCSPISGHKSVSWYQQVLGQGPQFIFQYYEKEERGRGNFPDRFSARQFPNYSSELNVNALLLGDSALYLCASSLGGGGEKLFFGSGTQLSVL.

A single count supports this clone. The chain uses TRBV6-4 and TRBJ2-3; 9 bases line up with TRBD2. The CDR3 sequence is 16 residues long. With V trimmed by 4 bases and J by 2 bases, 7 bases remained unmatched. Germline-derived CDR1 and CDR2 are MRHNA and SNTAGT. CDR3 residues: CASSAGLAKDTDTQYF. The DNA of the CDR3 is TGTGCCAGCAGTGCCGGACTAGCGAAGGACACAGATACGCAGTATTTT.

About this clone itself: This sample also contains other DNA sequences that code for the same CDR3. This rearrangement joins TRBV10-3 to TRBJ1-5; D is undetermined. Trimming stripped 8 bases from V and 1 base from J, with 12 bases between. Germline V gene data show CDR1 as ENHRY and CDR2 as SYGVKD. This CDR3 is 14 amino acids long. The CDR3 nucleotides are TGTGCCATCTCGGAGTCTGGAAGCAATCAGCCCCAGCATTTT. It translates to CAISESGSNQPQHF.

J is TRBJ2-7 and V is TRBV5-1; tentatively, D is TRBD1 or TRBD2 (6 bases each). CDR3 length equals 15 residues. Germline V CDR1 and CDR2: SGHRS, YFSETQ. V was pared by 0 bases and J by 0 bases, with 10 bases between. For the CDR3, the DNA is TGCGCCAGCAGCTTGGTTGGAGGGGGCTCCTACGAGCAGTACTTC. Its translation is CASSLVGGGSYEQYF.

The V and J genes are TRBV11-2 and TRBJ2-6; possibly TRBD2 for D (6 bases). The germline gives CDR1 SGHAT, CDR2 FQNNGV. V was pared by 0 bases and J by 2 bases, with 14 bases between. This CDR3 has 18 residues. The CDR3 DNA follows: TGTGCCAGCAGCTTAGATGGGGGGAGAGAGACTGGGGCCAACGTCCTGACTTTC. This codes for CASSLDGGRETGANVLTF.

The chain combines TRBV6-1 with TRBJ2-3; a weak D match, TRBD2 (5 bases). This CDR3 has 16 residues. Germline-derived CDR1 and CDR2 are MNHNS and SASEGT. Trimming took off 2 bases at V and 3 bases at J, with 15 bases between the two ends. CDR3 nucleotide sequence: TGTGCCAGCAGTGAACCCCCGGGAATAGTTACAGATACGCAGTATTTT. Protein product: CASSEPPGIVTDTQYF.

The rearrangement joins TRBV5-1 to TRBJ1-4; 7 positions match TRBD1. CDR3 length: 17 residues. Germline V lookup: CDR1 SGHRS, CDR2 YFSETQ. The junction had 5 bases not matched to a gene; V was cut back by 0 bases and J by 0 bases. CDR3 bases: TGCGCCAGCAGCTTGGGTCAGGGGGTGGCAACTAATGAAAAACTGTTTTTT. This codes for CASSLGQGVATNEKLFF.

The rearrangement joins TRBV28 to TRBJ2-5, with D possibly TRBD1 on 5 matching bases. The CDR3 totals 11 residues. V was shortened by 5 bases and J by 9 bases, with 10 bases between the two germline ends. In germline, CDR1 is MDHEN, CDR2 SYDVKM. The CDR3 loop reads CASSLTGSQYF. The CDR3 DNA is TGTGCCAGCAGTCTTACAGGTTCCCAGTACTTC.